Below are 25 T cell receptor beta chains sequenced from a single sample in a study of identical twins. TCRdb independently ran MiXCR on the 5' RACE reads; one entry per CDR3 protein. The data show approximately 690,000 distinct CDR3 sequences, roughly 6% seen once. Sequencing was performed on naive T cells sorted from blood. These receptors were collected from a man between 18 and 35 years old in good health.

This clonotype was counted only a few times. This rearrangement joins TRBV7-6 to TRBJ2-1; D is unresolved. V shed 3 bases and J shed 9 bases, with 9 bases lying between them. Germline assignment: CDR1 SGHVS and CDR2 FNYEAQ. The CDR3 extends over 12 amino acids. The CDR3 spells CASSLSPVEQFF. The CDR3 region has the DNA TGTGCCAGCAGCTTGTCCCCTGTTGAGCAGTTCTTC.

This clonotype has only a few counts. The genes are TRBV7-8 and TRBJ1-2; possible D gene TRBD1, 6 bases. Germline V CDR1 and CDR2: SGHVS, FQNEAQ. The V and J ends lost 5 bases and 8 bases respectively, with 18 bases between them. The CDR3 is 14 residues long. CDR3 loop: CASSPVGGAMGYTF. CDR3 nucleotides: TGTGCCAGCAGCCCAGTTGGGGGGGCTATGGGCTACACCTTC.

This clonotype came up many times. The chain has TRBV29-1 and TRBJ2-2; TRBD2 agrees at 9 bases. V was pared by 5 bases and J by 4 bases, with 5 bases of the junction left unmatched. The length of the CDR3 is 14 residues. Germline-derived CDR1 and CDR2 are SQVTM and ANQGSEA. For the CDR3, the DNA is TGCAGCGTTCGGGCTAGCGGGGTCACCGGGGAGCTGTTTTTT. Translated: CSVRASGVTGELFF.

This chain connects TRBV20-1 to TRBJ2-7, with D unclear. There are 14 residues in the CDR3. Germline CDR1 and CDR2: DFQATT and SNEGSKA (reference sequence). The V end was cut by 1 base, the J end by 3 bases, with 13 bases between. The CDR3 sequence: CSARGEQLYYEQYF. As DNA, the CDR3 is TGCAGTGCTAGAGGCGAACAGCTTTACTACGAGCAGTACTTC.

There are many counts of this clonotype. The CDR3 DNA sequence: TGTGCCAGCAGCCAAGATAGTTCCGGGCCGGGAAGCAATCAGCCCCAGCATTTT. Protein product: CASSQDSSGPGSNQPQHF. The chain is built from TRBV4-2 and TRBJ1-5; no reliable D call. This CDR3 region has 18 residues. Germline assignment: CDR1 LGHNA and CDR2 YNFKEQ. Trimming stripped 0 bases from V and 1 base from J, with 16 bases between.

This clonotype was detected many times. The chain is built from TRBV12-3 or TRBV12-4 and TRBJ2-3; D unresolved. Trimming cost V 6 bases and J 1 base, with 11 bases left between them. The CDR3 loop spans 14 amino acids. As DNA, the CDR3 is TGTGCCAGCAGCTTTTCCAGCGGCACAGATACGCAGTATTTT. This codes for CASSFSSGTDTQYF.

This clonotype occurred many times. The rearrangement links TRBV20-1 to TRBJ2-1; 9 nucleotides match TRBD2. The length of the CDR3 is 14 residues. J lost 4 bases, V lost 6 bases, and 7 bases had no gene match. The germline gives CDR1 DFQATT, CDR2 SNEGSKA (reference sequence). For the CDR3, the DNA is TGCAGTGCCAAACTAGCGGGCCTTTACAATGAGCAGTTCTTC. Translated: CSAKLAGLYNEQFF.

This clonotype was picked up many times. J is TRBJ2-1 and V is TRBV4-1, with a tentative D call TRBD2 (6 bases). Germline CDR1 and CDR2: MGHRA and YSYEKL. The CDR3 contains 14 residues. V lost 4 bases to trimming and J lost 8 bases, with 15 bases between them. The CDR3 loop is CASSPQGGGDEQFF. The CDR3, as DNA: TGCGCCAGCAGCCCCCAGGGAGGTGGTGATGAGCAGTTCTTC.

At least ten counts were recorded for this clonotype. V is TRBV10-3 and J is TRBJ2-2; a possible D gene is TRBD2 (5 bases). There are 13 residues in the CDR3. Trimming left V 3 bases short and J 7 bases short, with 9 bases between. CDR1 ENHRY and CDR2 SYGVKD come from the germline V gene. This CDR3 reads CAISDVRDGELFF. CDR3 nucleotides: TGTGCCATCAGTGATGTCCGGGACGGGGAGCTGTTTTTT.

This clonotype was seen at least ten times. Here the CDR3 reads CASSQETGSGELFF. CDR3 coding DNA: TGCGCCAGCAGCCAAGAGACAGGGTCCGGGGAGCTGTTTTTT. The V call is TRBV4-3, the J call TRBJ2-2; 7 nucleotides agree with TRBD1. This CDR3 is built from 14 residues. Germline trimming cut 0 bases from V and 6 bases from J; bases unmatched to any gene: 1. The germline CDR1 and CDR2 sequences are LGHNA and YSLEER.

A few counts support this clonotype. The chain joins TRBV5-1 to TRBJ2-6; D unresolved. Trimming shortened V by 0 bases and J by 2 bases, and 15 bases separated the two germline ends. CDR1 SGHRS and CDR2 YFSETQ come from the germline V gene. The CDR3 spans 18 residues. The chain's CDR3 is CASSLGPGTPTGANVLTF. CDR3 coding DNA: TGCGCCAGCAGCTTGGGGCCAGGTACCCCGACTGGGGCCAACGTCCTGACTTTC.

This clonotype was seen a few times. V gene TRBV4-1 combines with J gene TRBJ2-3; TRBD2 matches at 14 bases. The ends lost 2 bases at V and 4 bases at J; junction bases unmatched: 11. Germline values: CDR1 MGHRA, CDR2 YSYEKL. The length of the CDR3 is 19 residues. DNA for the CDR3: TGCGCCAGCAGCCAATCCTCCGGGACTAGCGGGAGAGGTTCAGATACGCAGTATTTT. Amino acids: CASSQSSGTSGRGSDTQYF.

This clonotype was counted only a few times. The CDR3 DNA is TGTGCCAGCAGTCGACAGGTCGACGAGACCCAGTACTTC. Amino acid sequence: CASSRQVDETQYF. The chain combines TRBV12-3 or TRBV12-4 with TRBJ2-5, with D perhaps TRBD1 (6 bases). This CDR3 spans 13 amino acids. With 5 bases removed from V and 5 bases from J, the gap between germline ends came to 12 bases.

The rearrangement links TRBV27 to TRBJ2-3; 10 bases match TRBD2. This CDR3 is 16 amino acids long. CDR1 and CDR2 (germline): MNHEY, SMNVEV (reference sequence). V lost 2 bases and J lost 2; bases outside the gene matches: 4. The CDR3 nucleotides read TGTGCCAGCAGTTTAAGGACTAGCGGTTACACAGATACGCAGTATTTT. Protein: CASSLRTSGYTDTQYF.

This clonotype appeared a few times. The chain employs TRBV5-1 and TRBJ1-4, with a possible D match to TRBD1 (5 bases). Trimming took off 0 bases at V and 3 bases at J, with 15 bases between the two ends. CDR1 is SGHRS, CDR2 YFSETQ, per germline. The CDR3 has 17 amino acids. Here the CDR3 DNA reads TGCGCCAGCAGCTTGGAGGCAGGGCTGGGGTCTAATGAAAAACTGTTTTTT. This codes for CASSLEAGLGSNEKLFF.

This clonotype was counted many times. J is TRBJ1-6 and V is TRBV7-9; tentatively, D is TRBD1 (5 bases). Germline CDR1 SEHNR, CDR2 FQNEAQ (reference sequence). The CDR3 is made up of 11 amino acids. The V end lost 4 bases, the J end lost 15 bases, and 10 bases lay between the germline ends. CDR3 loop: CASSYGGDLHF. In nucleotides, the CDR3 is TGTGCCAGCAGCTACGGGGGGGACCTCCACTTT.

This clonotype was counted at least ten times. The chain couples TRBV6-1 to TRBJ2-2, with 8 positions matching TRBD1. V gave up 7 bases and J gave up 1 base; unmatched junction bases: 2. The CDR3 is 14 residues long. Per the germline V gene, CDR1 is MNHNS and CDR2 is SASEGT. The CDR3 loop reads CASTGQGNTGELFF. Here the CDR3 DNA reads TGTGCCAGCACCGGACAGGGGAACACCGGGGAGCTGTTTTTT.

In this sample, this clonotype turned up many times. The junction departs from the called germline gene at one end, perhaps through a read error. This rearrangement joins TRBV20-1 to TRBJ2-1; TRBD1 is a possible D gene (5 bases). CDR3 length equals 12 residues. The germline CDR1 and CDR2 sequences are DFQATT and SNEGSKA (reference sequence). This CDR3 is CSARVRAAEQFF. The CDR3 DNA is TGCAGTGCCAGAGTCAGGGCGGCTGAGCAGTTCTTC.

The chain combines TRBV12-3 or TRBV12-4 with TRBJ2-7; D is undetermined. The CDR3 runs to 8 residues. CDR3 DNA sequence: TGTGCCAGCAGTCTAAATCACGTC. This encodes CASSLNHV.

V gene TRBV12-3 or TRBV12-4 combines with J gene TRBJ2-5; D may be TRBD2 (6 bases). V was cut by 7 bases and J by 1 base, with 10 bases left in between. The CDR3 spans 13 residues. CDR3 in amino acids: CASTRDSQETQYF. CDR3 nucleotide sequence: TGTGCCAGCACCAGGGACTCCCAAGAGACCCAGTACTTC.

The genes are TRBV2 and TRBJ1-2; D remains unclear. Per germline, CDR1 SNHLY and CDR2 FYNNEI. CDR3 size: 12 residues. V lost 1 base, J lost 7 bases, and 7 bases lay in between. This chain's CDR3 is CASSEGRGGYTF. The CDR3 nucleotides read TGTGCCAGCAGTGAAGGGAGAGGTGGCTACACCTTC. The entire variable domain, with the rest obtained from reference TRBV2 and TRBJ1-2, is as follows: EPEVTQTPSHQVTQMGQEVILRCVPISNHLYFYWYRQILGQKVEFLVSFYNNEISEKSEIFDDQFSVERPDGSNFTLKIRSTKLEDSAMYFCASSEGRGGYTFGSGTRLTVV.

V is TRBV7-3 and J is TRBJ2-1; possibly TRBD2 for D (6 bases). Trimming left V 5 bases short and J 10 bases short, with 21 bases between. The CDR3 has 15 residues. Germline V gives CDR1 SGHTA, CDR2 FQGTGA. DNA for the CDR3: TGTGCCAGCAGCCCAAGGAGGGGTCCTCTTGAGGAGCAGTTCTTC. Protein product: CASSPRRGPLEEQFF.

This clonotype came up many times. The rearrangement uses TRBV7-2 and TRBJ2-3; no firm D call. Trimming removed 5 bases from V and 5 bases from J, with 8 bases in between. Germline V gene data show CDR1 as SGHTA and CDR2 as FQGNSA. The CDR3 has 12 residues. The CDR3 bases are TGTGCCAGCAGCAAATATATAGATACGCAGTATTTT. Its translation: CASSKYIDTQYF.

In its sample, this clonotype was seen a few times. The chain is built from TRBV11-3 and TRBJ1-1, with TRBD1 identical over 7 bases. Per the germline V gene, CDR1 is SGHNT and CDR2 is YENEEA. V trimming: 6 bases; J trimming: 1 base; junction bases outside the gene matches: 8. This CDR3 has 15 residues. The CDR3 DNA sequence: TGTGCCAGCAGGGACCTTGGGACAGCGAACACTGAAGCTTTCTTT. Its protein product is CASRDLGTANTEAFF.

This clonotype was seen at least ten times. This sequence joins TRBV5-1 and TRBJ2-1; TRBD2 aligns across 14 bases. The CDR3 has 15 amino acids. The germline V gene has CDR1 SGHRS and CDR2 YFSETQ. After removal of 4 bases from V and 11 bases from J, the junction contained 8 bases not matched to a gene. This CDR3 reads CASSIGLAGGDKQFF. DNA of the CDR3: TGCGCCAGCAGCATAGGACTAGCGGGAGGAGATAAGCAGTTCTTC.